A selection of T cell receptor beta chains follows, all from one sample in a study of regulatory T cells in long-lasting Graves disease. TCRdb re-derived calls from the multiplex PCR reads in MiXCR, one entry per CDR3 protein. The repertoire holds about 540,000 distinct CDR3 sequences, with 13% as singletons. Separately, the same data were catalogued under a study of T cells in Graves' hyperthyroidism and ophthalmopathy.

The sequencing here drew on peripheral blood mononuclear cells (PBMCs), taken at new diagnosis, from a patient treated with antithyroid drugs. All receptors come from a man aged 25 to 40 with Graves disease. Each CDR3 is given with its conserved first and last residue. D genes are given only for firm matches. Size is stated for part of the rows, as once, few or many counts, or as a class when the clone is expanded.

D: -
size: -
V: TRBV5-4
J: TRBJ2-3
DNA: TGTGCCAGCAGCTGGGCTGATACGCAGTATTTT
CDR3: CASSWADTQYF

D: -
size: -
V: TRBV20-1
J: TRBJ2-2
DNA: TGCAGTGAAAGACCCCGTGGGCCCACCGGGGAGCTGTTTTTT
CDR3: CSERPRGPTGELFF

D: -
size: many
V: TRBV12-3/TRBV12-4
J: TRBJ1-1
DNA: TGTGCCAGCTTTTCGGAGGGGTACACTGAAGCTTTCTTT
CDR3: CASFSEGYTEAFF

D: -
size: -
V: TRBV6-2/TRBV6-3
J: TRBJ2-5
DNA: TGTGCCAGCAGATCCCTGGGGGGTGAGACCCAGTACTTC
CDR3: CASRSLGGETQYF

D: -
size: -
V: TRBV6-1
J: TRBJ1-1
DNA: TGTGCCAGCAGCCTTCAGGTTATTGGGCGCCTGAACACTGAAGCTTTCTTT
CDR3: CASSLQVIGRLNTEAFF

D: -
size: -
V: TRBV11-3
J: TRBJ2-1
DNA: TGTGCCAGCAGCTCGGGTCTCCTCGATGAGCAGTTCTTC
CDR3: CASSSGLLDEQFF

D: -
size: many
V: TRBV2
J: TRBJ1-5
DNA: TGTGCCAGCAGTGATCGGGGTGGGGGCAATCAGCCCCAGCATTTT
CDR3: CASSDRGGGNQPQHF

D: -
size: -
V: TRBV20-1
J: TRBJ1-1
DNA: TGCAGTGCTAGAGACGACACTGAAGCTTTCTTT
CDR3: CSARDDTEAFF

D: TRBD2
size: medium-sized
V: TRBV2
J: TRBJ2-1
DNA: TGTGCCAGCACGGGCGGGAGCAGCCACAATGAGCAGTTCTTC
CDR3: CASTGGSSHNEQFF

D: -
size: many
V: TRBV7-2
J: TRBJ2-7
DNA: TGTGCCAGCAGCTTCCTCGGGCCCCCGGCGGGCTACGAGCAGTACTTC
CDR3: CASSFLGPPAGYEQYF

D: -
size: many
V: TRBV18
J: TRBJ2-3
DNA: TGTGCCAGCTCACCACCCGGAGTTGGAGATACGCAGTATTTT
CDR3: CASSPPGVGDTQYF

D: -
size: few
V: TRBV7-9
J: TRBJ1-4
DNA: TGTGCCAGCAGCTTAAAGAGAGTAACTAATGAAAAACTGTTTTTT
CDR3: CASSLKRVTNEKLFF

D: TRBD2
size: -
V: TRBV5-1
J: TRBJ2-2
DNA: TGCGCCAGCAGATCCACGGGACTAGCGGGAGGAGGCACCGGGGAGCTGTTTTTT
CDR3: CASRSTGLAGGGTGELFF

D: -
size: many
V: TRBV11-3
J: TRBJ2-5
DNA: TGTGCCAGCAGCCCGCGGGACTCGCCGGAGACCCAGTACTTC
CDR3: CASSPRDSPETQYF

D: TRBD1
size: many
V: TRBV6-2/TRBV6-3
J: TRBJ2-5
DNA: TGTGCCAGCAGTTCCATTGGACAGGGAGGAGAGACCCAGTACTTC
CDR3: CASSSIGQGGETQYF

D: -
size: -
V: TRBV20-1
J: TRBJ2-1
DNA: TGCAGTGCTAGAGTTCCTAGCCGAGGATCCGAGCAGTTCTTC
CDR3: CSARVPSRGSEQFF

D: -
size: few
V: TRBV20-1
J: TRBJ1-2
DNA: TGCAGTGCTAGGGGCGGGGGGGAGGTCGATGGCTACACCTTC
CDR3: CSARGGGEVDGYTF

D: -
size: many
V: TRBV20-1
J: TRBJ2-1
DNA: TGCAGTGCTAGCGGGCCCTACAATGAGCAGTTCTTC
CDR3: CSASGPYNEQFF

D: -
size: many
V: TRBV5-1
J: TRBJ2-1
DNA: TGCGCCAGCAGCTTGGAAGGGACCACTTACAATGAGCAGTTCTTC
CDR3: CASSLEGTTYNEQFF

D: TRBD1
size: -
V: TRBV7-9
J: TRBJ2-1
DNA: TGTGCCAGCAGCTCCCAGGAAGCACAGGGGAGCTCCTACAATGAGCAGTTCTTC
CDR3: CASSSQEAQGSSYNEQFF

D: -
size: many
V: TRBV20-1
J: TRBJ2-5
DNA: TGCAGTGCCGGGATTCCCCAGTACTTC
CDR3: CSAGIPQYF

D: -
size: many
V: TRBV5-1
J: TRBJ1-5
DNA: TGCGCCAGCAGCTTGGAGGGGGGCACGAATCAGCCCCAGCATTTT
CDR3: CASSLEGGTNQPQHF

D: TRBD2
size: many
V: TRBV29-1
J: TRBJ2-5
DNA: TGCAGCGTTGAAGTGGGGGGGGGTAGGAAGACCCAGTACTTC
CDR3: CSVEVGGGRKTQYF

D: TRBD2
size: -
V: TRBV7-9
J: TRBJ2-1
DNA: TGTGCCAGCCCGCCTCCCTTGTTGCTTGGGCGGGAGGGCCGGGGAAATGAGCAGTTCTTC
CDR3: CASPPPLLLGREGRGNEQFF

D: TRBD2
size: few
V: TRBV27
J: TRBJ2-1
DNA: TGTGCCAGCAGTGGGATAGCGGGAGTGTGGAATGAGCAGTTCTTC
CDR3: CASSGIAGVWNEQFF

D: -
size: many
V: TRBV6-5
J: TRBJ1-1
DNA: TGTGCCAGCAGTTACTCGTCTGCTGGGGGAGCTTTCTTT
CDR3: CASSYSSAGGAFF

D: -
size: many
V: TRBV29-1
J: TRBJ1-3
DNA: TGCAGCGTTGAAGATGGGGGGGCTTCTGGAAACACCATATATTTT
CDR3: CSVEDGGASGNTIYF

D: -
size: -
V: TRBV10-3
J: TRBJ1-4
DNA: TGTGCCATCAGTGAGGGGGAAAAACGTAGTGAAAAACTGTTTTTT
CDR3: CAISEGEKRSEKLFF

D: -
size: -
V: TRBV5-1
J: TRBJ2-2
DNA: TGCGCCAGCAGCTTGGGAACCGGGCCGGGCACCGGGGAGCTGTTTTTT
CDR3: CASSLGTGPGTGELFF

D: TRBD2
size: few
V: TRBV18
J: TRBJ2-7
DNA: TGTGCCAGCTCACCGGCTAGCGGGAGTATGAACGAGCAGTACTTC
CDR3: CASSPASGSMNEQYF

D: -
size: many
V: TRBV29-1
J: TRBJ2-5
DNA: TGCAGCGTTGATTGGGGCATCCAAGAGACCCAGTACTTC
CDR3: CSVDWGIQETQYF

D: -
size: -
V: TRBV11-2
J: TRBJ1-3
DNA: TGTGCCAGCAGCGTGTCCACTGGAAACACCATATATTTT
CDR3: CASSVSTGNTIYF

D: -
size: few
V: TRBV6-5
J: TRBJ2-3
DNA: TGTGCCAGCAGTTACTCGAATCTTGCGGTAACGCAGTATTTT
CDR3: CASSYSNLAVTQYF

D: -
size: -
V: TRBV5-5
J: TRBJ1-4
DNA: TGTGCCAGCACCTTAAGCCCGAGGGGCAATTGGGAAAAACTGTTTTTT
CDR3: CASTLSPRGNWEKLFF

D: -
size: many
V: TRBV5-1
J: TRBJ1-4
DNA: TGCGCCAGCAGAGACCTTAATAATGAAAAACTGTTTTTT
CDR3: CASRDLNNEKLFF

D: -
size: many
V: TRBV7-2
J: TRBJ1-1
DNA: TGTGCCAGCAGCTTGGGGTTAGGGGCTTACACTGAAGCTTTCTTT
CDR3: CASSLGLGAYTEAFF

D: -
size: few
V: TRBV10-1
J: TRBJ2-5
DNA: TGCGCCAGCAGTGAAGAGCACCAGGAGACCCAGTACTTC
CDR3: CASSEEHQETQYF